This note documents a single T cell receptor beta chain sequence. Its antigen remains unidentified. The source of the sample is a study of T cell responses to AZD1222 COVID-19 vaccine. CDR3 length: 13 amino acids. From germline, CDR1 is SGHTA and CDR2 FQGNSA. V lost 0 bases and J lost 7, with 7 bases in between. Study outcomes and limitations: Elevations in Spike-specific TCR breadth and depth followed administration of two AZD1222 doses. Reportedly, nearly half of unique spike TCRs recognized epitopes outside B.1.351/B.1.1.7 mutations. Most donors were white British, females outnumbered males, and clonal diversity was possibly underestimated. The peak T cell response came first, and repertoires were sampled only after it.

Measured with immunoSEQ multiplex PCR; TCRdb has only the in-frame clones, and not every one. Among about 120,000 clones listed, around 88% were seen once. The chain joins TRBV7-2 to TRBJ2-4; no definite D call. Sequenced material: peripheral blood, taken on day 0 of AZD1222 vaccination. The source is an adult in good health. CDR3: CASSLAPSNIQYF. The CDR3 nucleotides read TGTGCCAGCAGCTTAGCCCCCTCGAACATTCAGTACTTC. The variable domain in full, completed from reference TRBV7-2 and TRBJ2-4, reads GAGVSQSPSNKVTEKGKDVELRCDPISGHTALYWYRQSLGQGLEFLIYFQGNSAPDKSGLPSDRFSAERTGGSVSTLTIQRTQQEDSAVYLCASSLAPSNIQYFGAGTRLSVL.